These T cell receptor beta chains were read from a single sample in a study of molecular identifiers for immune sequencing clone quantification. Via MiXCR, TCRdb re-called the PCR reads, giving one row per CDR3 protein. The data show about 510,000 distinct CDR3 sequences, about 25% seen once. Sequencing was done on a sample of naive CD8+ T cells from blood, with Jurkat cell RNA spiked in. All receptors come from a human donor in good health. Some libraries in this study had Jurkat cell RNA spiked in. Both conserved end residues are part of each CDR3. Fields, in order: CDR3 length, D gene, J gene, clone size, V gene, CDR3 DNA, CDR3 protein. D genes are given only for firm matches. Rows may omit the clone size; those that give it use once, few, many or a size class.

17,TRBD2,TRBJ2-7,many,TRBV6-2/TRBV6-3,TGTGCCAGCAGCGATACGGGACTAGCGGGGTTAAGCGACGAGCAGTACTTC,CASSDTGLAGLSDEQYF
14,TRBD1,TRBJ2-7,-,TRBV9,TGTGCCAGCAGCAGACGGGACAGCCAGGAGGAGCAGTACTTC,CASSRRDSQEEQYF
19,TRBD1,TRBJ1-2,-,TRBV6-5,TGTGCCAGCAGTTCCCCAGGCGGACAGGGTTTTACTTCTAACTATGGCTACACCTTC,CASSSPGGQGFTSNYGYTF
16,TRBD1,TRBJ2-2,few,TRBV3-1,TGTGCCAGCAGCCGAGGAACAGGGGGAGACACCGGGGAGCTGTTTTTT,CASSRGTGGDTGELFF
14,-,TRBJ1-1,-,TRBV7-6,TGTGCCAGCAGCTTCCAAGAAATGAACACTGAAGCTTTCTTT,CASSFQEMNTEAFF
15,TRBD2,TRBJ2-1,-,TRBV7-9,TGTGCCAGCAGCGGTGGCCGGGACTACGTCAATGAGCAGTTCTTC,CASSGGRDYVNEQFF
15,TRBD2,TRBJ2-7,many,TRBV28,TGTGCCAGTTACCCCACTAGCGGGAGGATGGTAGGGCAGTACTTC,CASYPTSGRMVGQYF
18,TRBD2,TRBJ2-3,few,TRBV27,TGTGCCAGCAGTTCACTCCGTGTGGTAGCGGGGGTCACAGATACGCAGTATTTT,CASSSLRVVAGVTDTQYF
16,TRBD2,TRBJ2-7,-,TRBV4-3,TGCGCCAGCAGCCAAGATTACTGGGGACTAGCTGTCGAGCAGTACTTC,CASSQDYWGLAVEQYF
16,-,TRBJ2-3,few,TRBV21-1,TGTGCCAGCAGCACGAGACAGGGAATCCGCACAGATACGCAGTATTTT,CASSTRQGIRTDTQYF
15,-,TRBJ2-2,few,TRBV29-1,TGCAGCGTGGAGCAGGGGACGACGAACACCGGGGAGCTGTTTTTT,CSVEQGTTNTGELFF
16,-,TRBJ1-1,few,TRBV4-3,TGCGCCAGCAGCCAAGATCGGTGGGGCCCGAACACTGAAGCTTTCTTT,CASSQDRWGPNTEAFF
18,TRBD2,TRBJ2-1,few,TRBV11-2,TGTGCCAGCAGCTTAGTTTTAACGGGGGGGCGGATTTACAATGAGCAGTTCTTC,CASSLVLTGGRIYNEQFF
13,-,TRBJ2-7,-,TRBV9,TGTGCCAGCAGCGTAGACGGATCCTACGAGCAGTACTTC,CASSVDGSYEQYF
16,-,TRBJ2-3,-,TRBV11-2,TGTGCCAGCAGCTTCCTACCAGGGTCTGGCACAGATACGCAGTATTTT,CASSFLPGSGTDTQYF
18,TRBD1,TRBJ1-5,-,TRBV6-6,TGTGCCAGCCTGTCCCAGGGGGTGGGCTATGGGGGCAATCAGCCCCAGCATTTT,CASLSQGVGYGGNQPQHF
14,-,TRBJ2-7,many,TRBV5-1,TGCGCCAGCAGCTTGGATACAGGGAGCCACGAGCAGTACTTC,CASSLDTGSHEQYF
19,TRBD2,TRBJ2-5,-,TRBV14,TGTGCCAGCAGCCAAAGTATGACTAGCGGGAGAATTTTGAGAGAGACCCAGTACTTC,CASSQSMTSGRILRETQYF
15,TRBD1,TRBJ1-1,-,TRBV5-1,TGCGCCAGCAGTTTCAAGACAGGGATGAACACTGAAGCTTTCTTT,CASSFKTGMNTEAFF
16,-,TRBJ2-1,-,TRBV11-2,TGTGCCAGCAGCTCGGGACTCCCGAGTGGCTACAATGAGCAGTTCTTC,CASSSGLPSGYNEQFF
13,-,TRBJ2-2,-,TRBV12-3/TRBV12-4,TGTGCCAGCAGTTCACATGCAACCGGGGAGCTGTTTTTT,CASSSHATGELFF
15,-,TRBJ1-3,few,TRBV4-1,TGCGCCAGCAGCCAAGGGTCGGCCACTGGAAACACCATATATTTT,CASSQGSATGNTIYF
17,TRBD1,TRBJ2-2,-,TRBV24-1,TGTGCCACCAGTGATGACAGGGGCGCGTCGCTCGCCGGGGAGCTGTTTTTT,CATSDDRGASLAGELFF
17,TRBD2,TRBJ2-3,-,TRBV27,TGTGCCAGCAGTTTACTGGCTAGCGGGAGACGTACAGATACGCAGTATTTT,CASSLLASGRRTDTQYF
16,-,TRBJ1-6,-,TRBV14,TGTGCCAGCAGCCCATGGCTCCGGCCTCTTAATTCACCCCTCCACTTT,CASSPWLRPLNSPLHF
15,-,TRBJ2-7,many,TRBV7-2,TGTGCCAGCAGCTTAGTTTCCGGAGATGCCTACGAGCAGTACTTC,CASSLVSGDAYEQYF
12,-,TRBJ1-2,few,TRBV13,TGTGCCAGCAGCTACGGGACGGATGGCTACACCTTC,CASSYGTDGYTF
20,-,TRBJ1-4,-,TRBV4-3,TGCGCCAGCAGCCAACAACCTGCCACGACGACGGCGGCAACTAATGAAAAACTGTTTTTT,CASSQQPATTTAATNEKLFF
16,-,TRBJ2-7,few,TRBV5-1,TGCGCCAGCAGCTTGGCCGCGAACGACGCAACCTACGAGCAGTACTTC,CASSLAANDATYEQYF
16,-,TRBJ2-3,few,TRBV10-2,TGCGCCAGCAGTGTTTTGGGGATCCCTGGCGGGGATACGCAGTATTTT,CASSVLGIPGGDTQYF
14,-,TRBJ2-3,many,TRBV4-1,TGCGCCAGCAGCCAAGATCGATTTCCAGATACGCAGTATTTT,CASSQDRFPDTQYF
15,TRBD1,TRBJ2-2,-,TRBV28,TGTGCCAGCACGGACAGGAGTTCTATCACCGGGGAGCTGTTTTTT,CASTDRSSITGELFF
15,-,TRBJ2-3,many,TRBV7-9,TGTGCCAGCAGCCCCATCCGTGGGGGCGCAGATACGCAGTATTTT,CASSPIRGGADTQYF
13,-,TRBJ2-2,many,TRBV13,TGTGCCAGCAGCTTAGAATCCACCGGGGAGCTGTTTTTT,CASSLESTGELFF
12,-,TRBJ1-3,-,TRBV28,TGTGCCAGCAGTTTACAGGGAAACACCATATATTTT,CASSLQGNTIYF
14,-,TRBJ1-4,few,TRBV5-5,TGTGCCAGCAGCTTGGACATGTTCGATGAAAAACTGTTTTTT,CASSLDMFDEKLFF
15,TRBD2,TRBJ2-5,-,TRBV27,TGTGCCAGCAGTCCCACCCGGGAGGGTATGAAGACCCAGTACTTC,CASSPTREGMKTQYF
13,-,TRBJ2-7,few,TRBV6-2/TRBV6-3,TGTGCCAGCAGTTACTCACAGACCTACGAGCAGTACTTC,CASSYSQTYEQYF
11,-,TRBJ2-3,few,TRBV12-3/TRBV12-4,TGTGCCAGCAGCTGGCGAGATACGCAGTATTTT,CASSWRDTQYF
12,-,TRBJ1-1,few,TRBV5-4,TGTGCCAGCAGCATTCCCTCAGGAGAAGCTTTCTTT,CASSIPSGEAFF
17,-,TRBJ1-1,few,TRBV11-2,TGTGCCAGCAGCTTAGTAGGGACCGGGATAGCCGACACTGAAGCTTTCTTT,CASSLVGTGIADTEAFF
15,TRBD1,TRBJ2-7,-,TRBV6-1,TGTGCCAGCAGTAACACAGGGGTCCCCACCTACGAGCAGTACTTC,CASSNTGVPTYEQYF
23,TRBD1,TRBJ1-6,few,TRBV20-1,TGCAGTGCTAGAGATTCGGGGCCTTGGCGGGACAGAAGAAAAAGCTCCTATAATTCACCCCTCCACTTT,CSARDSGPWRDRRKSSYNSPLHF
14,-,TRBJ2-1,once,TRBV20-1,TGCAGTGCTAGTGAGTCTTGTGGCTACAATGAGCAGTTCTTC,CSASESCGYNEQFF
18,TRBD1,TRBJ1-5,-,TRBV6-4,TGTGCCAGCCCAGTGAAGGGACAGGGTGCTCATAGTAATCAGCCCCAGCATTTT,CASPVKGQGAHSNQPQHF